This T cell receptor beta chain comes out of a study of read filtering for tumor transcriptome and immune sequencing. Across the whole study: Transcriptome libraries were built from DNase-treated RNA.

This library used approximately 370 ng RNA and molecular barcoded adaptors spanning alpha/delta and beta/gamma chains. TCRdb analysed the reads with MiXCR anew, one entry per CDR3 protein. Among approximately 140,000 distinct CDR3 sequences listed, about 12% were seen once. This clonotype was found many times. V was cut by 3 bases and J by 1 base, with 6 bases left in between. The CDR3 spans 13 residues. The germline CDR1 and CDR2 sequences are MDHEN and SYDVKM. V usage is TRBV28 and J usage is TRBJ1-1; D not certain. Input material: a population of CD138-negative cells sorted from bone marrow. This clonotype was sampled from a donor over 35 with multiple myeloma. The CDR3 DNA follows: TGTGCCAGCAGTTTTACCCGGAACACTGAAGCTTTCTTT. Translating it yields CASSFTRNTEAFF.